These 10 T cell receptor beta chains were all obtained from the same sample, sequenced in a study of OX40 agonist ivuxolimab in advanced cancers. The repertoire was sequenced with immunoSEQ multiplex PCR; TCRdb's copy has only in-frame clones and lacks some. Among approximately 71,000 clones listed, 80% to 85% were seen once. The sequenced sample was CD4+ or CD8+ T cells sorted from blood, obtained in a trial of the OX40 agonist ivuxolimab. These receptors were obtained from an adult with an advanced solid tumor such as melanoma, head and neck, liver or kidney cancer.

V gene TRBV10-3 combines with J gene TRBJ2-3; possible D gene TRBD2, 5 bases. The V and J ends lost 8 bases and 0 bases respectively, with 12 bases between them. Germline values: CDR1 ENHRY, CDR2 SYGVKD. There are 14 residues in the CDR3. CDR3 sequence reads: CAIHPGSSTDTQYF. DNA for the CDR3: TGTGCCATCCACCCGGGAAGTAGCACAGATACGCAGTATTTT.

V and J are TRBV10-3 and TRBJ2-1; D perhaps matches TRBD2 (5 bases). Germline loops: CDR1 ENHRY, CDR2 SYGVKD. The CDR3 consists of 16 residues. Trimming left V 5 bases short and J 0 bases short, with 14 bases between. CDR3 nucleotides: TGTGCCATCAGTATACTCACCGGAGGCTCCTACAATGAGCAGTTCTTC. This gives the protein CAISILTGGSYNEQFF.

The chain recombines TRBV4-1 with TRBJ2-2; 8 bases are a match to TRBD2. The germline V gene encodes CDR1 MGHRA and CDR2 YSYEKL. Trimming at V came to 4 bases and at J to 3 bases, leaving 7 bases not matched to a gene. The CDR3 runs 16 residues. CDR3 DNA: TGCGCCAGCAGCCCCCGTAGAGCGGGGGACACCGGGGAGCTGTTTTTT. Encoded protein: CASSPRRAGDTGELFF.

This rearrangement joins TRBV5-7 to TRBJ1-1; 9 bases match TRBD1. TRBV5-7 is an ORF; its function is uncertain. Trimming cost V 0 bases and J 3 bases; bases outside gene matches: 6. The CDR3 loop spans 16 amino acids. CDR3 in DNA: TGTGCCAGCAGCTTGGACAGGGGGCACGCGGACACTGAAGCTTTCTTT. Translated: CASSLDRGHADTEAFF.

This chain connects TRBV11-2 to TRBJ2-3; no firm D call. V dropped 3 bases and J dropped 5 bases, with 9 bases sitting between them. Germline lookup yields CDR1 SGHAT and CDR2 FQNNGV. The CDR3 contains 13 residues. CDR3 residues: CASSFPQQDTQYF. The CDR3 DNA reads TGTGCCAGCAGCTTCCCTCAACAAGATACGCAGTATTTT.

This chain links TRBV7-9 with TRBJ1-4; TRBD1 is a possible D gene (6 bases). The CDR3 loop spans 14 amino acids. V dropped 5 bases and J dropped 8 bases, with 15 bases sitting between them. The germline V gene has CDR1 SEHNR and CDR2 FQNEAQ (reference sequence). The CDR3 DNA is TGTGCCAGCAGCGTCCAGGGGTTAGGAGAAAAACTGTTTTTT. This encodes CASSVQGLGEKLFF. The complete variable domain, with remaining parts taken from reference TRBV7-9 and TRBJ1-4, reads DTGVSQNPRHKITKRGQNVTFRCDPISEHNRLYWYRQTLGQGPEFLTYFQNEAQLEKSRLLSDRFSAERPKGSFSTLEIQRTEQGDSAMYLCASSVQGLGEKLFFGSGTQLSVL.

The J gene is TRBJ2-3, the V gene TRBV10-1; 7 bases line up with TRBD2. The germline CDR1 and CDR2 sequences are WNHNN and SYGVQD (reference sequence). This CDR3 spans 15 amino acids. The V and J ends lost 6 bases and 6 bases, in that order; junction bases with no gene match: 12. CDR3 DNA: TGCGCCAGCAGCACAGACGAGGGAGGGTCCGATACGCAGTATTTT. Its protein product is CASSTDEGGSDTQYF.

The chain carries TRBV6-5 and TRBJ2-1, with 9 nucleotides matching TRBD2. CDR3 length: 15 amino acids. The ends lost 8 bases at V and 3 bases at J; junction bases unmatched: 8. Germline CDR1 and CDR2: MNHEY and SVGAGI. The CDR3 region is CASGASGGLYNEQFF. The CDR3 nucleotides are TGTGCCAGCGGGGCGAGCGGGGGGCTCTACAATGAGCAGTTCTTC.

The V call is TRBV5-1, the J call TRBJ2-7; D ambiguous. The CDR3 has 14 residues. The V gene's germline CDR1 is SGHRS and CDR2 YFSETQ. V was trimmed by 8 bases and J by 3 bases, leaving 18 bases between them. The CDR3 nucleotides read TGCGCCAGTAAGCTTAGTACGGAAAGCTACGAGCAGTACTTC. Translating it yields CASKLSTESYEQYF. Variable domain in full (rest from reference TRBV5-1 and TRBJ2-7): KAGVTQTPRYLIKTRGQQVTLSCSPISGHRSVSWYQQTPGQGLQFLFEYFSETQRNKGNFPGRFSGRQFSNSRSEMNVSTLELGDSALYLCASKLSTESYEQYFGPGTRLTVT.

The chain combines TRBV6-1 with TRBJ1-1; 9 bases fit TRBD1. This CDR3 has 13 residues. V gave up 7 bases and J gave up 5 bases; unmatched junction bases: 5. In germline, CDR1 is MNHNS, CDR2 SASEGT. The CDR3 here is CASNEQGATEAFF. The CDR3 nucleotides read TGTGCCAGCAACGAACAGGGGGCAACTGAAGCTTTCTTT.